This T cell receptor (beta chain) was recovered during a study of T cell repertoires in cytomegalovirus infection. Whole-study context: Indicated by public TCR beta signatures were CMV infection and matching HLA type. Whole-study findings and limits: The cumulative frequency of public TCR beta families distinguished individuals who carried CMV together with the relevant HLA.

For this clonotype: Its antigen is not known.

TCRdb redid the calling of the reads with MiXCR, one entry per CDR3 protein. Here the sample spans about 400,000 distinct CDR3 sequences, about 32% being singletons. This CDR3 has 17 residues. V dropped 0 bases and J dropped 4 bases, with 16 bases sitting between them. The germline V gene has CDR1 KGHSH and CDR2 LQKENI. The genes are TRBV18 and TRBJ2-1; D gene ambiguous. The sequence derives from a human donor in good health (CMV status not recorded). Some clones in this sample may be carry-over from other donors' samples. Sequenced here: cultured PBMCs, sampled from culture after CMV antigen stimulation. Written as DNA, the CDR3 is TGTGCCAGCTCACCACCCGTGTCAGAGGAAGGGTACAATGAGCAGTTCTTC. Its protein product is CASSPPVSEEGYNEQFF.